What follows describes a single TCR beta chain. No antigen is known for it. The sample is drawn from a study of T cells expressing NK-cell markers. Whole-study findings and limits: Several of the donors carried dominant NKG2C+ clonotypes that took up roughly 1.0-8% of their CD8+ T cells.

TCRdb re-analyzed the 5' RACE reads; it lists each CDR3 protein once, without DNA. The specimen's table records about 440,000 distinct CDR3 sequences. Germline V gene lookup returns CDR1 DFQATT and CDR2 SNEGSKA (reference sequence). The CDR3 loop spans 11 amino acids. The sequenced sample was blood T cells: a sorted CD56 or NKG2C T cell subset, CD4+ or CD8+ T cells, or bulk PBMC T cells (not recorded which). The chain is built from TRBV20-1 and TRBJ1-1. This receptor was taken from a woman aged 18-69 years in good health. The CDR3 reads CSARAQGEAFF.